A selection of T cell receptor beta chains follows, all from one sample in a study of early T cells in non-severe SARS-CoV-2 infection. MiXCR, applied by TCRdb to the 5' RACE reads, yields one record per CDR3 protein. The sample lists 50,000 to 65,000 distinct CDR3 sequences; about 9.3% were seen once. Specimen: whole blood. Receptor source: an adult who was a healthcare worker with PCR-confirmed SARS-CoV-2 infection or an uninfected control (not recorded which). Both conserved end residues are trimmed from each CDR3. Some rows have no size entry. The others give once, few or many, or a class for an expanded clone.

>-|TRBJ2-2|TRBV27
ASSFSGGELF
>many|TRBJ2-7|TRBV11-2
ASSYHYEQY
>-|TRBJ2-1|TRBV20-1
SARGGDRALSEQF
>many|TRBJ2-1|TRBV4-2
ASSQDGLSSYNEQF
>many|TRBJ1-6|TRBV7-9
ASSLGQGFSPLH
>many|TRBJ1-2|TRBV2
ASSPDRGQGYT
>many|TRBJ1-2|TRBV10-3
AISESGDRGRRDT
>few|TRBJ2-7|TRBV5-1
ASSAGAFTYEQY
>-|TRBJ2-5|TRBV29-1
SVSGSGVTQY
>many|TRBJ2-1|TRBV7-9
ASSRVSGSANEQF
>-|TRBJ1-1|TRBV12-3/TRBV12-4
ASSFGERSTEAF
>few|TRBJ2-1|TRBV6-6
ASSFPDRGHEQF
>many|TRBJ1-2|TRBV7-9
ASSPGLFYT
>-|TRBJ1-1|TRBV5-1
ASSLAQGAPEAF
>-|TRBJ2-7|TRBV10-3
AISDAGTSGSYEQY
>many|TRBJ1-3|TRBV6-6
ASSYRQGGNTIY
>-|TRBJ2-1|TRBV20-1
SASGATSGAPWGNEQF
>few|TRBJ2-2|TRBV6-6
ASKKDTNTGELF
>many|TRBJ1-2|TRBV6-6
ASSYVQGAYGYT
>many|TRBJ2-1|TRBV11-3
ASSSRKSGSGSYNEQF
>many|TRBJ2-7|TRBV6-2/TRBV6-3
ASSSGPLGVESYEQY
>many|TRBJ2-7|TRBV6-6
ASNTAGGLYEQY
>many|TRBJ2-3|TRBV5-1
ASSLVNQPDTQY
>few|TRBJ1-2|TRBV29-1
SVPSANYGYT
>-|TRBJ1-2|TRBV7-2
ASSTITGDDYGYT
>many|TRBJ2-7|TRBV6-5
ASSYAGSEQY
>many|TRBJ1-2|TRBV5-4
ASSRDSEGYGYT
>-|TRBJ2-3|TRBV7-9
ASSPSGGAGDTQY
>many|TRBJ2-3|TRBV9
ASSALSGGTDTQY
>-|TRBJ2-3|TRBV9
ASSVVGLAATDTQY
>many|TRBJ2-2|TRBV19
ASSTQGGTGELF
>-|TRBJ2-3|TRBV29-1
SVRGTDTQY
>medium-sized|TRBJ2-1|TRBV6-9
ASTGPNEQF
>many|TRBJ1-1|TRBV7-9
ASSLLPTGTEEAF
>few|TRBJ1-2|TRBV19
ASSILPPGQGISYGYT
>many|TRBJ2-6|TRBV7-2
ASSLTGANSGANVLT
>-|TRBJ2-3|TRBV5-6
ASSPSWGRGDTQY